These 11 T cell receptor beta chains originate from one sample sequenced in a study of shared clonotypes between healthy human individuals. Repertoires were generated with immunoSEQ multiplex PCR, while TCRdb's copy carries only in-frame clones and drops some. The repertoire consists of fewer than 2.5 million clones, with 93% occurring once and the leading ten covering approximately 0.37%. Source material: naive CD4+ T cells from PBMCs. Subset described: CD45RA+ positively selected. The receptors stem from a man younger than 35 in good health. Some clones in this sample may be carry-over from other donors' samples.

As concerns this clone: Other DNA sequences in this specimen translate into the identical CDR3. This sequence joins TRBV9 and TRBJ1-5, with D perhaps TRBD1 (6 bases). V lost 0 bases and J lost 4, with 11 bases in between. CDR1 and CDR2 (germline): SGDLS, YYNGEE. The CDR3 is 15 residues long. CDR3 in amino acids: CASSVGRGPNQPQHF. DNA for the CDR3: TGTGCCAGCAGCGTAGGCAGGGGCCCAAATCAGCCCCAGCATTTT.

The chain joins TRBV2 to TRBJ1-2, with D tentatively TRBD1 (6 bases). The V gene lost 3 bases and the J gene lost 2 bases, with 7 bases spanning the gap. Germline V gene sequence: CDR1 SNHLY, CDR2 FYNNEI. The CDR3 runs to 13 residues. CDR3 amino acids: CASSDGTNYGYTF. CDR3 bases: TGTGCCAGCAGTGATGGGACAAACTATGGCTACACCTTC.

The J gene is TRBJ2-2, the V gene TRBV7-9, with D hard to call. CDR3 length equals 15 residues. V was trimmed by 2 bases and J by 4 bases, leaving 11 bases between them. CDR1 and CDR2 (germline): SEHNR, FQNEAQ (reference sequence). CDR3 DNA: TGTGCCAGCAGCTTACTCACCGTGTCCACCGGGGAGCTGTTTTTT. Protein: CASSLLTVSTGELFF.

The chain is built from TRBV2 and TRBJ1-4; TRBD1 matches 7 bases. The junction had 8 bases not matched to a gene; V was cut back by 10 bases and J by 3 bases. From germline, CDR1 is SNHLY and CDR2 FYNNEI. The CDR3 extends over 14 amino acids. The CDR3, as DNA: TGTGCCACCGACAGACAGGGTTCTAATGAAAAACTGTTTTTT. Translating it yields CATDRQGSNEKLFF.

The V call is TRBV10-1, the J call TRBJ2-7; tentatively, D is TRBD1 (5 bases). V was cut by 1 base and J by 5 bases, with 15 bases left in between. There are 15 residues in the CDR3. From germline, CDR1 is WNHNN and CDR2 SYGVQD (reference sequence). CDR3 DNA sequence: TGCGCCAGCAGTGAGTTCCCCGACAGTTTTAACGAGCAGTACTTC. It codes for CASSEFPDSFNEQYF.

J is TRBJ2-3 and V is TRBV15, with TRBD2 identical over 9 bases. The germline V gene encodes CDR1 LNHNV and CDR2 YYDKDF (reference sequence). J was trimmed by 1 base and V by 8 bases; bases with no gene match: 10. The CDR3 loop spans 16 amino acids. DNA of the CDR3: TGTGCCACCGAGACTAGCGGAGGTCTTGGCACAGATACGCAGTATTTT. Translating gives CATETSGGLGTDTQYF.

V is TRBV29-1 and J is TRBJ2-7, with TRBD2 matching over 8 bases. The CDR3 runs 13 residues. Germline CDR1 reads SQVTM; CDR2 reads ANQGSEA. With V trimmed by 7 bases and J by 3 bases, 8 bases remained unmatched. CDR3 region: CSAARTSGYEQYF. Here the CDR3 DNA reads TGCAGCGCAGCCCGTACTAGCGGCTACGAGCAGTACTTC.

This chain joins TRBV2 and TRBJ2-1; D perhaps matches TRBD2 (6 bases). This CDR3 has 15 amino acids. V lost 2 bases to trimming and J lost 2 bases, with 10 bases between them. The germline CDR1 and CDR2 sequences are SNHLY and FYNNEI. CDR3 in DNA: TGTGCCAGCAGTGAAATGGGGGGAGCCTACAATGAGCAGTTCTTC. Translated, it gives CASSEMGGAYNEQFF.

The rearrangement uses TRBV19 and TRBJ1-1; unclear D gene. CDR1 is LNHDA and CDR2 is SQIVND in the germline V gene (reference sequence). The CDR3 has 17 amino acids. The V end was cut by 10 bases, the J end by 0 bases, with 24 bases between. CDR3 DNA: TGTGCCACCTCCCCTAGGCTAGGCAGGAGAATGAACACTGAAGCTTTCTTT. Protein product: CATSPRLGRRMNTEAFF.

V gene TRBV5-1 combines with J gene TRBJ1-2, with D perhaps matching TRBD1 (6 bases). V was cut by 0 bases and J by 2 bases, with 14 bases left in between. CDR1 and CDR2 from the germline V gene are SGHRS and YFSETQ. The CDR3 covers 16 residues. The CDR3 loop reads CASSLETGTRNYGYTF. The CDR3 DNA reads TGCGCCAGCAGCTTGGAGACCGGGACACGGAACTATGGCTACACCTTC.

The chain links TRBV7-9 to TRBJ2-7; the D gene could be TRBD1 or TRBD2 (7 bases each). V was shortened by 5 bases and J by 5 bases, with 16 bases between the two germline ends. CDR3 length equals 14 residues. Germline CDR1 and CDR2: SEHNR and FQNEAQ (reference sequence). CDR3 DNA: TGTGCCAGCAGCGCCCGACAGGGAGGGGACGAGCAGTACTTC. This codes for CASSARQGGDEQYF.